This is a list of T cell receptor beta chains from one sample in a study of blood T cell repertoires in COVID-19. Sequenced by immunoSEQ multiplex PCR; TCRdb stores in-frame clones only, minus some. The sample comprises approximately 140,000 clones, 65% to 90% of which are singletons, and roughly 3.4% rests with the top ten. The sequenced sample was peripheral blood. The receptors stem from a man in his sixties or seventies with acute or convalescent COVID-19. Each CDR3 is given with its conserved first and last residue. A D gene is named only where the DNA matches it firmly. Size is stated for part of the rows, as once, few or many counts, or as a class when the clone is expanded.

CASSVGGYNEQFF	TGTGCCAGCAGTGTCGGTGGTTACAATGAGCAGTTCTTC	TRBJ2-1	.	.	TRBV2
CASSYLIGTSVHRTYEQYF	TGTGCCAGCAGTTACCTGATCGGGACTAGCGTCCATCGCACCTACGAGCAGTACTTC	TRBJ2-7	TRBD2	.	TRBV6-2/TRBV6-3
CASSTRRVAGGVTNTDTQYF	TGTGCCAGCAGTACCCGCCGAGTAGCGGGAGGGGTAACGAACACAGATACGCAGTATTTT	TRBJ2-3	TRBD2	.	TRBV28
CASSLMSGEQFF	TGTGCCAGCAGCTTAATGAGCGGTGAGCAGTTCTTC	TRBJ2-1	.	.	TRBV7-3
CASSPTGVSGRFRTGELFF	TGCGCCAGCAGCCCCACTGGGGTTAGCGGGAGATTTAGGACCGGGGAGCTGTTTTTT	TRBJ2-2	TRBD2	.	TRBV4-3
CASSDSPGVYNEQFF	TGTGCCAGCAGTGACTCCCCCGGAGTGTACAATGAGCAGTTCTTC	TRBJ2-1	.	.	TRBV6-4
CASSQDRRGQGNTEAFF	TGTGCCAGCAGCCAAGATCGCAGGGGGCAGGGGAACACTGAAGCTTTCTTT	TRBJ1-1	TRBD1	once	TRBV14
CASSEQGGEKLFF	TGTGCCAGCAGTGAACAGGGGGGCGAAAAACTGTTTTTT	TRBJ1-4	TRBD1	.	TRBV6-1
CASSWDSTSTDTQYF	TGCGCCAGCAGCTGGGACAGTACTAGCACAGATACGCAGTATTTT	TRBJ2-3	TRBD1	.	TRBV5-1
CASSLGAGVGYEQFF	TGTGCCAGCAGCTTAGGAGCGGGAGTTGGCTATGAGCAGTTCTTC	TRBJ2-1	TRBD2	.	TRBV11-3
CASSPGRGMNTGELFF	TGTGCCAGCAGCCCCGGACGCGGGATGAACACCGGGGAGCTGTTTTTT	TRBJ2-2	.	.	TRBV11-2
CATSRDGARRTGYTF	TGTGCCACCAGCAGAGATGGCGCCAGGCGAACGGGCTACACCTTC	TRBJ1-2	.	.	TRBV15
CASRSGSSYNEQFF	TGTGCCAGCAGGAGCGGGAGCTCCTACAATGAGCAGTTCTTC	TRBJ2-1	TRBD2	.	TRBV2
CASRASGSSNTGELFF	TGTGCCAGTAGGGCTAGCGGGAGTTCGAACACCGGGGAGCTGTTTTTT	TRBJ2-2	TRBD2	.	TRBV19
CASSREPGTTNYGYTF	TGTGCCAGCAGCCGAGAACCCGGGACAACCAACTATGGCTACACCTTC	TRBJ1-2	.	.	TRBV4-2
CASSIYPRGRGTEAFF	TGTGCCAGTAGTATATACCCTCGGGGAAGGGGGACTGAAGCTTTCTTT	TRBJ1-1	.	.	TRBV19
CASSATSQETQYF	TGTGCCAGCAGTGCGACTAGCCAAGAGACCCAGTACTTC	TRBJ2-5	.	.	TRBV6-4
CASSVGGASSYEQYF	TGTGCCAGCAGCGTAGGCGGCGCATCCTCCTACGAGCAGTACTTC	TRBJ2-7	.	.	TRBV9
CASSAPGQGAFQPQHF	TGTGCCAGCAGTGCCCCGGGACAGGGGGCCTTTCAGCCCCAGCATTTT	TRBJ1-5	TRBD1	few	TRBV28
CSVVGLAGAAYNEQFF	TGCAGCGTTGTAGGACTAGCGGGGGCGGCGTACAATGAGCAGTTCTTC	TRBJ2-1	TRBD2	few	TRBV29-1
CASSGEGDTGELFF	TGTGCCAGCAGCGGGGAAGGGGACACCGGGGAGCTGTTTTTT	TRBJ2-2	.	.	TRBV9
CASSLGTGVETQYF	TGTGCCAGCAGCTTGGGGACAGGGGTGGAGACCCAGTACTTC	TRBJ2-5	TRBD1	.	TRBV5-8
CASSREYQETQYF	TGTGCCAGCTCGCGGGAGTATCAAGAGACCCAGTACTTC	TRBJ2-5	TRBD2	.	TRBV18
CASSSENEQFF	TGTGCCAGCAGCTCCGAGAATGAGCAGTTCTTC	TRBJ2-1	.	.	TRBV5-4
CASSPGTLNQPQHF	TGTGCCAGTAGCCCCGGGACACTTAATCAGCCCCAGCATTTT	TRBJ1-5	.	.	TRBV19
CATSTTGIGYTF	TGTGCCACCAGTACCACAGGGATCGGCTACACCTTC	TRBJ1-2	.	.	TRBV24-1
CATNLRGGYYEQYF	TGTGCCACCAACCTAAGAGGAGGGTATTACGAGCAGTACTTC	TRBJ2-7	.	few	TRBV28
CASSWGAVNEQFF	TGTGCCAGCAGCTGGGGAGCGGTCAATGAGCAGTTCTTC	TRBJ2-1	.	.	TRBV11-2
CASSSGARGQETQYF	TGTGCCAGCAGCAGCGGGGCCAGGGGCCAAGAGACCCAGTACTTC	TRBJ2-5	.	.	TRBV5-4
CASSQEKGLRGLYNEQFF	TGCGCCAGCAGCCAAGAAAAAGGCCTTAGGGGGTTGTACAATGAGCAGTTCTTC	TRBJ2-1	.	.	TRBV4-1
CASSLGDRGYEAFF	TGTGCCAGCAGCTTAGGGGACAGGGGGTATGAAGCTTTCTTT	TRBJ1-1	TRBD1	.	TRBV7-2
CASFSGVGPQETQYF	TGCGCCAGCTTCTCGGGAGTGGGGCCCCAAGAGACCCAGTACTTC	TRBJ2-5	.	.	TRBV5-1
CSVEVSGTGKQYF	TGCAGCGTTGAAGTGTCCGGGACAGGGAAGCAGTACTTC	TRBJ2-7	TRBD1	.	TRBV29-1
CASRTAGTANYGYTF	TGTGCCAGCAGGACTGCCGGGACAGCTAACTATGGCTACACCTTC	TRBJ1-2	TRBD1	few	TRBV28
CASSVGGGDFYEQYF	TGTGCCAGCAGCGTAGGGGGAGGGGACTTCTACGAGCAGTACTTC	TRBJ2-7	TRBD2	.	TRBV9
CASSLTDREIGYTF	TGTGCCAGCAGCTTAACGGACAGGGAGATCGGCTACACCTTC	TRBJ1-2	TRBD1	.	TRBV7-2
CASSVGLAVPGELFF	TGTGCCAGCAGCGTAGGACTAGCGGTCCCCGGGGAGCTGTTTTTT	TRBJ2-2	TRBD2	once	TRBV9
CAWSARDRRPFF	TGTGCCTGGAGTGCTCGGGACAGAAGGCCTTTCTTT	TRBJ1-1	TRBD1	once	TRBV30
CASSVGDFNTGELFF	TGTGCCAGCAGCGTAGGGGACTTTAACACCGGGGAGCTGTTTTTT	TRBJ2-2	.	.	TRBV9
CASSQGTGSGYGYTF	TGTGCCAGCAGCCAAGGGACAGGGAGTGGCTATGGCTACACCTTC	TRBJ1-2	TRBD1	few	TRBV4-2
CASSKPLASPSYNEQFF	TGTGCCAGCAGTAAGCCCCTAGCATCACCTTCCTACAATGAGCAGTTCTTC	TRBJ2-1	.	.	TRBV6-2/TRBV6-3
CASSIVERGEAFF	TGTGCCAGTAGTATAGTAGAGCGGGGGGAGGCTTTCTTT	TRBJ1-1	.	few	TRBV19
CASSLAGRGDTEAFF	TGTGCCAGCAGCTTAGCGGGCAGGGGTGACACTGAAGCTTTCTTT	TRBJ1-1	.	.	TRBV7-2
CASSPTGDGYTF	TGTGCCAGCAGCCCAACAGGGGATGGCTACACCTTC	TRBJ1-2	TRBD1	.	TRBV7-9
CASSLRGRGGLNGYTF	TGTGCCAGCAGTTTAAGGGGTAGGGGGGGGCTCAATGGCTACACCTTC	TRBJ1-2	.	.	TRBV27
CSVAWDRYGYTF	TGCAGCGTGGCCTGGGACAGATACGGCTACACCTTC	TRBJ1-2	TRBD1	.	TRBV29-1
CASSLAGRGRLAGVAEQFF	TGCGCCAGCAGCTTGGCGGGCAGGGGGCGGCTAGCGGGAGTGGCTGAGCAGTTCTTC	TRBJ2-1	TRBD2	.	TRBV5-1
CASRDNFEAFF	TGTGCCAGCAGAGATAACTTTGAAGCTTTCTTT	TRBJ1-1	.	.	TRBV28
CASSQPDRGHHPMNTEAFF	TGCGCCAGCAGTCAACCGGACAGGGGGCACCACCCCATGAACACTGAAGCTTTCTTT	TRBJ1-1	TRBD1	.	TRBV23-1
CASSSSGTGLNEQYF	TGCGCCAGCAGCTCCTCTGGGACAGGGTTGAACGAGCAGTACTTC	TRBJ2-7	TRBD1	.	TRBV5-1
CASSQDIGGDTGELFF	TGCGCCAGCAGCCAAGATATAGGGGGAGACACCGGGGAGCTGTTTTTT	TRBJ2-2	.	.	TRBV4-3
CASSLDGLAAGGDTQYF	TGTGCCAGCAGCTTAGATGGACTAGCGGCGGGGGGGGATACGCAGTATTTT	TRBJ2-3	TRBD2	.	TRBV7-2
CASSPSVGLYNEQFF	TGCGCCAGCAGCCCCTCTGTGGGACTCTACAATGAGCAGTTCTTC	TRBJ2-1	.	.	TRBV5-1
CASSSFDRGGYTF	TGTGCCAGCAGTAGCTTCGACAGGGGTGGCTACACCTTC	TRBJ1-2	TRBD1	once	TRBV28
CASTREVGGELFF	TGTGCCAGTACGCGGGAGGTCGGCGGGGAGCTGTTTTTT	TRBJ2-2	TRBD2	.	TRBV19
CSVEDLNRETQYF	TGCAGCGTTGAAGACCTTAATCGGGAGACCCAGTACTTC	TRBJ2-5	.	.	TRBV29-1
CASSQFGLVGGYEQYF	TGTGCCAGCAGCCAATTCGGACTAGTGGGGGGTTACGAGCAGTACTTC	TRBJ2-7	TRBD2	.	TRBV3-1/TRBV3-2